The 22 T cell receptor beta chains listed next were all sequenced from one sample in a study of shared clonotypes between healthy human individuals. Measured with immunoSEQ multiplex PCR; TCRdb has only the in-frame clones, and not every one. The sample lists fewer than 2.5 million clones; 93% were seen once. The sample taken for sequencing was naive CD4+ T cells from PBMCs. Subset here: CD45RA+ positively selected. All receptors come from a man younger than 35 in good health. Some clones in this sample may be carry-over from other donors' samples.

This clone appeared once. The chain uses TRBV25-1 and TRBJ2-1, with 7 bases that match TRBD1. J lost 2 bases, V lost 4 bases, and 2 bases had no gene match. Germline V gene data show CDR1 as MGHDK and CDR2 as SYGVNS. This CDR3 contains 14 residues. DNA for the CDR3: TGTGCCAGCAGTGGACAGGGTACCTACAATGAGCAGTTCTTC. Encoded protein: CASSGQGTYNEQFF.

The gene calls are TRBV5-4 and TRBJ2-2, with 10 bases lining up with TRBD2. This CDR3 is built from 14 residues. Germline-derived CDR1 and CDR2 are SGHNT and YYREEE (reference sequence). Trimming removed 9 bases from V and 5 bases from J; junction bases left unmatched: 7. CDR3 bases: TGTGCCACCAAAGCGGGAGGGATTACCGGGGAGCTGTTTTTT. Protein: CATKAGGITGELFF.

This clone came up once. The rearrangement uses TRBV5-1 and TRBJ2-7; the match to TRBD1 covers 9 bases. V dropped 3 bases and J dropped 2; count of bases not matched to a gene: 6. The V gene's germline CDR1 is SGHRS and CDR2 YFSETQ. This CDR3 has 15 residues. The CDR3 protein is CASSSGGDRAYEQYF. The DNA of the CDR3 is TGCGCCAGCAGCTCTGGCGGGGACAGGGCCTACGAGCAGTACTTC.

The genes are TRBV6-5 and TRBJ1-5, with 7 bases lining up with TRBD1. Germline V gene data show CDR1 as MNHEY and CDR2 as SVGAGI. There are 14 residues in the CDR3. After removal of 6 bases from V and 7 bases from J, the junction contained 9 bases not matched to a gene. This CDR3 reads CASSTGQVVQPQHF. As DNA, the CDR3 is TGTGCCAGCAGCACCGGACAGGTTGTACAGCCCCAGCATTTT.

The DNA for the CDR3 is TGCGCCAGCAGAACCACGGGACAGGGCTACGAGCAGTACTTC. It yields the protein CASRTTGQGYEQYF. V gene TRBV5-1 combines with J gene TRBJ2-7, with 9 bases identical to TRBD1. The CDR3 extends over 14 amino acids. The germline V gene has CDR1 SGHRS and CDR2 YFSETQ. V lost 5 bases, J lost 3 bases, and 6 bases stayed unmatched. Filled out from reference TRBV5-1 and TRBJ2-7, the complete variable domain reads KAGVTQTPRYLIKTRGQQVTLSCSPISGHRSVSWYQQTPGQGLQFLFEYFSETQRNKGNFPGRFSGRQFSNSRSEMNVSTLELGDSALYLCASRTTGQGYEQYFGPGTRLTVT.

The chain links TRBV6-5 to TRBJ2-7; D unresolved. Looked up from germline, CDR1 is MNHEY and CDR2 is SVGAGI. The V and J ends lost 9 bases and 7 bases respectively, with 19 bases between them. The CDR3 loop spans 13 amino acids. DNA for the CDR3: TGTGCCAGGGGCCACTCCACACCCGAAGAGCAGTACTTC. It is translated as CARGHSTPEEQYF.

The V call is TRBV18, the J call TRBJ1-2; D gene unclear. Germline V gene lookup returns CDR1 KGHSH and CDR2 LQKENI. The CDR3 length is 15 residues. Between the trimmed V and J ends, which lost 4 bases and 4 bases, there was a span of 16 bases. CDR3 in DNA: TGTGCCAGCTCACTCGGTGGGAACTCGGGCTATGGCTACACCTTC. Its translation: CASSLGGNSGYGYTF.

This sequence joins TRBV6-5 and TRBJ2-7, with 9 nucleotides matching TRBD1. The CDR3 is made up of 15 amino acids. CDR1 is MNHEY, CDR2 SVGAGI, per germline. The ends lost 0 bases at V and 3 bases at J; junction bases unmatched: 3. CDR3: CASSYSRGQGYEQYF. In DNA form, the CDR3 reads TGTGCCAGCAGTTACTCGAGGGGACAGGGCTACGAGCAGTACTTC.

The chain combines TRBV18 with TRBJ2-1; the D is unclear. The CDR3 extends over 15 amino acids. The germline gives CDR1 KGHSH, CDR2 LQKENI. Trimming left V 2 bases short and J 0 bases short, with 8 bases between. DNA of the CDR3: TGTGCCAGCTCACCAGAGGCAGGCTCCTACAATGAGCAGTTCTTC. Translation gives CASSPEAGSYNEQFF.

The rearrangement links TRBV10-1 to TRBJ2-7; 11 positions agree with TRBD2. Germline CDR1 and CDR2: WNHNN and SYGVQD (reference sequence). The CDR3 runs to 15 residues. The trim removed 3 bases at V and 2 bases at J, leaving 3 bases unmatched. The CDR3 sequence is CASSEGLAGAYEQYF. In DNA, the CDR3 is TGCGCCAGCAGTGAAGGACTAGCGGGCGCCTACGAGCAGTACTTC.

The V and J genes are TRBV7-9 and TRBJ1-1; 7 bases agree with TRBD1. Germline CDR1 is SEHNR and CDR2 is FQNEAQ (reference sequence). The ends lost 0 bases at V and 4 bases at J; junction bases unmatched: 2. The length of the CDR3 is 14 residues. CDR3 residues: CASSLAQGFTEAFF. The CDR3 DNA reads as TGTGCCAGCAGCTTAGCACAGGGGTTCACTGAAGCTTTCTTT.

With respect to this clone: This specimen includes other DNA sequences encoding the same CDR3. The rearrangement uses TRBV9 and TRBJ1-2; D gene uncertain. The CDR3 extends over 15 amino acids. Germline CDR1 and CDR2: SGDLS and YYNGEE. Deletions cut 0 bases from V and 0 bases from J, with 9 bases between. The chain's CDR3 is CASSVGWGANYGYTF. The CDR3 nucleotides read TGTGCCAGCAGCGTAGGGTGGGGAGCTAACTATGGCTACACCTTC.

The chain carries TRBV2 and TRBJ2-7; possible D gene TRBD2, 5 bases. The ends were cut back, 7 bases at V and 6 bases at J, with 19 bases in the middle. The germline CDR1 and CDR2 sequences are SNHLY and FYNNEI. This CDR3 is built from 14 residues. CDR3 in amino acids: CASKPPLGIPEQYF. CDR3 DNA sequence: TGTGCCAGCAAACCTCCACTAGGTATTCCCGAGCAGTACTTC.

This chain connects TRBV19 to TRBJ1-4, with D uncertain. The CDR3 totals 14 residues. Trimming removed 10 bases at V and 0 bases at J, with 12 bases between. In germline, CDR1 is LNHDA, CDR2 SQIVND (reference sequence). CDR3 protein: CATASVTTNEKLFF. CDR3 sequence (DNA): TGTGCCACCGCAAGTGTCACAACTAATGAAAAACTGTTTTTT.

The chain is built from TRBV19 and TRBJ2-1; D gene ambiguous. The CDR3 is made up of 16 amino acids. V was shortened by 4 bases and J by 6 bases, with 19 bases between the two germline ends. Germline V gives CDR1 LNHDA, CDR2 SQIVND (reference sequence). The CDR3 here is CASSTPGRPKANEQFF. CDR3 in DNA: TGTGCCAGTAGTACCCCCGGCAGGCCAAAAGCCAATGAGCAGTTCTTC. The full variable domain, rest sourced from reference TRBV19 and TRBJ2-1, is DGGITQSPKYLFRKEGQNVTLSCEQNLNHDAMYWYRQDPGQGLRLIYYSQIVNDFQKGDIAEGYSVSREKKESFPLTVTSAQKNPTAFYLCASSTPGRPKANEQFFGPGTRLTVL.

To note about this clone: The same CDR3 is also encoded by other DNA sequences in this sample. The chain joins TRBV7-3 to TRBJ2-3, with 12 bases identical to TRBD2. The junction had 3 bases not matched to a gene; V was cut back by 5 bases and J by 0 bases. There are 16 residues in the CDR3. Germline V gene lookup returns CDR1 SGHTA and CDR2 FQGTGA. CDR3 coding DNA: TGTGCCAGCAGCACCGGACTAGCGGGGAGCACAGATACGCAGTATTTT. Protein product: CASSTGLAGSTDTQYF.

This chain links TRBV30 with TRBJ2-3; D not certain. The CDR3 loop spans 14 amino acids. Germline values: CDR1 GTSNPN, CDR2 SVGIG (reference sequence). Between the trimmed V and J ends, which lost 2 bases and 0 bases, there was a span of 9 bases. CDR3 DNA: TGTGCCTGGAGTAGTAATCCTAGCACAGATACGCAGTATTTT. Its translation is CAWSSNPSTDTQYF. The complete variable domain, with remaining parts taken from reference TRBV30 and TRBJ2-3, reads SQTIHQWPATLVQPVGSPLSLECTVEGTSNPNLYWYRQAAGRGLQLLFYSVGIGQISSEVPQNLSASRPQDRQFILSSKKLLLSDSGFYLCAWSSNPSTDTQYFGPGTRLTVL.

The chain recombines TRBV5-1 with TRBJ2-3, with TRBD2 matching over 7 bases. CDR3 size: 15 residues. Germline V gene data show CDR1 as SGHRS and CDR2 as YFSETQ. V was clipped by 1 base and J by 3 bases; unmatched bases: 5. The CDR3 DNA reads TGCGCCAGCAGCTTGATGTCTAGCGGAACAGATACGCAGTATTTT. This sequence encodes CASSLMSSGTDTQYF.

The chain carries TRBV5-1 and TRBJ1-1, with a possible D match to TRBD1 (5 bases). CDR3 size: 16 residues. Trimming removed 0 bases at V and 0 bases at J, with 12 bases between. The germline V gene encodes CDR1 SGHRS and CDR2 YFSETQ. CDR3 DNA: TGCGCCAGCAGCTTGGGTCTGGGGGGTCTGAACACTGAAGCTTTCTTT. This encodes CASSLGLGGLNTEAFF.

The V gene is TRBV27, the J gene TRBJ1-3; D unresolved. The germline gives CDR1 MNHEY, CDR2 SMNVEV (reference sequence). Trimming removed 6 bases from V and 3 bases from J, with 9 bases in between. The CDR3 spans 13 residues. The DNA of the CDR3 is TGTGCCAGCAGACTTCTCGGTGGAAACACCATATATTTT. It yields the protein CASRLLGGNTIYF.

The genes are TRBV6-5 and TRBJ1-1; no clear D gene. In germline, CDR1 is MNHEY, CDR2 SVGAGI. Trimming took 7 bases from V and 0 from J, leaving 12 bases between them. The CDR3 sequence is 14 residues long. CDR3 sequence reads: CASKLRHMNTEAFF. CDR3 nucleotides: TGTGCCAGCAAGCTCCGACACATGAACACTGAAGCTTTCTTT.

In nucleotides, the CDR3 is TGTGCCAGCAGCCCAATGGGGGTAGCGAACACTGAAGCTTTCTTT. Amino acids: CASSPMGVANTEAFF. This chain connects TRBV11-3 to TRBJ1-1; weak D call: TRBD1 (5 bases). Trimming removed 5 bases at V and 1 base at J, with 14 bases between. This CDR3 has 15 amino acids. Germline CDR1 and CDR2: SGHNT and YENEEA.